A single sample is the source of the 24 T cell receptor beta chains below, sequenced in a study of beta chain features in type 1 diabetes. Findings of the study overall: In all four CD4+ subsets, TCRB CDR3 length was significantly, moderately reduced in type 1 diabetes.

TCRB transcripts that were expressed got sequenced, as all of the isolated RNA had been reverse transcribed. Here immunoSEQ multiplex PCR was the method, and the copy in TCRdb shows in-frame clones only, minus some. This sample carries about 340,000 clones, over 7% of them seen once, and the ten largest clones take approximately 1%. Their target antigens are unknown. The sample was central memory CD4+ T cells from blood. The receptors were sampled from a man aged 25-40 years with type 1 diabetes.

The chain recombines TRBV7-2 with TRBJ1-6; D is unclear. The CDR3 covers 15 residues. From germline, CDR1 is SGHTA and CDR2 FQGNSA. V lost 1 base and J lost 9, with 13 bases in between. The CDR3 DNA reads as TGTGCCAGCAGCTTAGGACCGGGGTTGAGTTCACCCCTCCACTTT. This encodes CASSLGPGLSSPLHF.

This clone came up a few times. The chain combines TRBV28 with TRBJ1-2; D uncertain. This CDR3 spans 15 amino acids. Germline CDR1 MDHEN, CDR2 SYDVKM. With 5 bases removed from V and 6 bases from J, the gap between germline ends came to 19 bases. CDR3 coding DNA: TGTGCCAGCAGTGGTTCGTGGGGTGAGGTCGATGGCTACACCTTC. Its translation: CASSGSWGEVDGYTF.

The sample holds a few counts of this clone. The V gene is TRBV7-9, the J gene TRBJ2-1; unclear D gene. V was cut by 1 base and J by 3 bases, with 4 bases left in between. Germline values: CDR1 SEHNR, CDR2 FQNEAQ (reference sequence). This CDR3 contains 13 residues. The CDR3 DNA follows: TGTGCCAGCAGCTTAGGTAACTACAATGAGCAGTTCTTC. As protein: CASSLGNYNEQFF.

This clone was detected ten times or more. This sample includes further DNA sequences coding for the same CDR3. The chain combines TRBV10-3 with TRBJ2-7; 7 bases map to TRBD2. The CDR3 covers 17 residues. CDR1 and CDR2 from the germline V gene are ENHRY and SYGVKD. V shed 0 bases and J 5 bases; nucleotides not matched to a gene: 13. Here the CDR3 reads CAISESMGRGLGDEQYF. The CDR3 region has the DNA TGTGCCATCAGTGAGTCGATGGGTCGCGGACTAGGGGACGAGCAGTACTTC.

This sequence joins TRBV30 and TRBJ1-2; D not certain. V gave up 3 bases and J gave up 3 bases, with 2 bases separating them. The CDR3 loop spans 10 amino acids. Germline CDR1 GTSNPN, CDR2 SVGIG (reference sequence). The CDR3 is CAWSDYGYTF. The CDR3 nucleotides read TGTGCCTGGAGCGACTATGGCTACACCTTC.

The chain links TRBV9 to TRBJ2-1; unclear D gene. The CDR3 loop spans 13 amino acids. V was shortened by 1 base and J by 6 bases, with 8 bases between the two germline ends. From germline, CDR1 is SGDLS and CDR2 YYNGEE. The CDR3 protein is CASSVLGINEQFF. Written as DNA, the CDR3 is TGTGCCAGCAGCGTATTGGGAATCAATGAGCAGTTCTTC.

This clone showed up just a few times. The V and J genes are TRBV18 and TRBJ2-2, with 9 bases matching TRBD1. From germline, CDR1 is KGHSH and CDR2 LQKENI. J was trimmed by 6 bases and V by 5 bases; bases with no gene match: 7. CDR3 length: 15 amino acids. This chain's CDR3 is CASSTGHRGPGELFF. DNA for the CDR3: TGTGCCAGCTCAACCGGACACAGGGGGCCCGGGGAGCTGTTTTTT.

Turning to this clone: A single base is all that separates this from a far larger clone, so a read error is likely. The chain couples TRBV7-7 to TRBJ2-7, with 8 bases aligning to TRBD2. The CDR3 has 14 amino acids. Per the germline V gene, CDR1 is SSHAT and CDR2 is FNYEAQ (reference sequence). V trimming: 1 base; J trimming: 6 bases; junction bases outside the gene matches: 5. The CDR3: CASSLGAGAGEQYF. CDR3 DNA sequence: TGTGCCAGCAGCTTAGGAGCGGGGGCTGGCGAGCAGTACTTC. The complete variable domain, with remaining parts taken from reference TRBV7-7 and TRBJ2-7, reads GAGVSQSPRYKVTKRGQDVTLRCDPISSHATLYWYQQALGQGPEFLTYFNYEAQPDKSGLPSDRFSAERPEGSISTLTIQRTEQRDSAMYRCASSLGAGAGEQYFGPGTRLTVT.

The chain uses TRBV29-1 and TRBJ1-5; 7 bases are shared with TRBD1. The CDR3 covers 15 residues. V lost 7 bases, J lost 2 bases, and 11 bases stayed unmatched. Per germline, CDR1 SQVTM and CDR2 ANQGSEA. CDR3 DNA sequence: TGCAGCGCTATCCTGGACAGGACAGGCAATCAGCCCCAGCATTTT. It yields the protein CSAILDRTGNQPQHF. The full variable domain, rest sourced from reference TRBV29-1 and TRBJ1-5, is SAVISQKPSRDICQRGTSLTIQCQVDSQVTMMFWYRQQPGQSLTLIATANQGSEATYESGFVIDKFPISRPNLTFSTLTVSNMSPEDSSIYLCSAILDRTGNQPQHFGDGTRLSIL.

This clone turned up a few times. The CDR3 coding sequence is TGTGCCAGCAGCTTAGAGGGGTTGTGGGGGCATACGCAGTATTTT. It specifies CASSLEGLWGHTQYF. This chain joins TRBV11-2 and TRBJ2-3, with D perhaps TRBD1 (6 bases). V shed 0 bases and J shed 7 bases, with 14 bases lying between them. This CDR3 comprises 15 residues. Germline CDR1 reads SGHAT; CDR2 reads FQNNGV.

The chain recombines TRBV9 with TRBJ2-3; 10 bases align to TRBD2. From germline, CDR1 is SGDLS and CDR2 YYNGEE. V shed 5 bases and J 1 base; nucleotides not matched to a gene: 7. The length of the CDR3 is 16 residues. The CDR3 coding sequence is TGTGCCAGCAGTGATACCGGGACTAGCGGCACAGATACGCAGTATTTT. This gives the protein CASSDTGTSGTDTQYF. Using reference TRBV9 and TRBJ2-3 for the parts outside the CDR3, the full variable domain is DSGVTQTPKHLITATGQRVTLRCSPRSGDLSVYWYQQSLDQGLQFLIQYYNGEERAKGNILERFSAQQFPDLHSELNLSSLELGDSALYFCASSDTGTSGTDTQYFGPGTRLTVL.

This clone was found a few times. This CDR3 reads CAWSDPRDYGETQYF. In nucleotides, the CDR3 is TGTGCCTGGAGTGACCCCCGGGACTATGGAGAGACCCAGTACTTC. The chain joins TRBV30 to TRBJ2-5; TRBD2 agrees at 7 bases. The CDR3 sequence is 15 residues long. V gave up 1 base and J gave up 4 bases; unmatched junction bases: 9. CDR1 GTSNPN and CDR2 SVGIG come from the germline V gene (reference sequence).

This clone was observed many times. The rearrangement links TRBV19 to TRBJ2-4; 9 bases map to TRBD1. From germline, CDR1 is LNHDA and CDR2 SQIVND (reference sequence). With 3 bases clipped from V and 7 bases from J, the junction kept 4 bases outside the gene matches. The CDR3 runs 14 residues. The CDR3, as DNA: TGTGCCAGTAGTATCGGTGGGACAGGGAACATTCAGTACTTC. It encodes CASSIGGTGNIQYF.

This clone was counted a few times. V usage is TRBV14 and J usage is TRBJ1-4; D not resolved. The length of the CDR3 is 13 residues. V was clipped by 0 bases and J by 7 bases, with 6 bases between them. Germline lookup yields CDR1 SGHDN and CDR2 FVKESK. The CDR3 region has the DNA TGTGCCAGCAGCCAAGAACTGAGTGAAAAACTGTTTTTT. This translates into CASSQELSEKLFF.

The V gene is TRBV29-1, the J gene TRBJ1-3, with D uncertain. This CDR3 contains 13 residues. CDR1 is SQVTM, CDR2 ANQGSEA, per germline. V gave up 2 bases and J gave up 2 bases, with 7 bases separating them. The CDR3 DNA reads TGCAGCGTTGAACGAGGAGCTGGAAACACCATATATTTT. This encodes CSVERGAGNTIYF.

For the CDR3, the DNA is TGCGCCAGCAGCCAAGAGAGCGTTTCACCCCTCCACTTT. Encoded protein: CASSQESVSPLHF. The chain is built from TRBV4-3 and TRBJ1-6; the D is unclear. The CDR3 extends over 13 amino acids. The V end was cut by 0 bases, the J end by 9 bases, with 6 bases between. The germline V gene encodes CDR1 LGHNA and CDR2 YSLEER.

This clone was picked up a small number of times. CDR3 sequence reads: CASSQGDGLEQFF. CDR3 coding DNA: TGTGCCAGCAGCCAAGGGGATGGTCTTGAGCAGTTCTTC. The chain joins TRBV7-2 to TRBJ2-1; tentative D call: TRBD1 (5 bases). This CDR3 has 13 residues. Germline V gives CDR1 SGHTA, CDR2 FQGNSA. V was clipped by 5 bases and J by 9 bases, with 14 bases between them.

The gene calls are TRBV4-1 and TRBJ1-2; tentative D call: TRBD1 (5 bases). Between the trimmed V and J ends, which lost 0 bases and 6 bases, there was a span of 8 bases. This CDR3 is 13 amino acids long. Germline V gene lookup returns CDR1 MGHRA and CDR2 YSYEKL. CDR3 amino acids: CASSQDLGDGYTF. The CDR3 coding sequence is TGCGCCAGCAGCCAAGATCTAGGGGATGGCTACACCTTC.

Only a few counts were recorded for this clone. The chain links TRBV4-3 to TRBJ2-3, with D perhaps TRBD1 or TRBD2 (6 bases each). Between the trimmed V and J ends, which lost 3 bases and 6 bases, there was a span of 13 bases. CDR1 and CDR2 (germline): LGHNA, YSLEER. The CDR3 has 14 residues. CDR3 DNA sequence: TGCGCCAGCAGCCAGACGGGGGCGCGTGATACGCAGTATTTT. Translation gives CASSQTGARDTQYF.

The chain is built from TRBV11-3 and TRBJ2-3; 9 positions match TRBD1. V shed 5 bases and J 6 bases; nucleotides not matched to a gene: 9. Germline V gene lookup returns CDR1 SGHNT and CDR2 YENEEA. The CDR3 consists of 15 residues. In DNA, the CDR3 is TGTGCCAGCAGCCCCAGACAGGGGGTACCCGATACGCAGTATTTT. The encoded protein is CASSPRQGVPDTQYF.

This clone was observed a handful of times. The gene calls are TRBV4-3 and TRBJ2-7; weak D call: TRBD1 (5 bases). V was shortened by 0 bases and J by 1 base, with 10 bases between the two germline ends. Germline-derived CDR1 and CDR2 are LGHNA and YSLEER. The CDR3 has 15 amino acids. The DNA of the CDR3 is TGCGCCAGCAGCCAAGATCCCGCAGGGTCCTACGAGCAGTACTTC. It encodes CASSQDPAGSYEQYF.

In its sample, this clone was seen a few times. The chain couples TRBV29-1 to TRBJ1-2; D not certain. This CDR3 is built from 10 residues. V was trimmed by 7 bases and J by 5 bases, leaving 8 bases between them. Germline loops: CDR1 SQVTM, CDR2 ANQGSEA. CDR3 DNA: TGCAGCGCCCGGGAGTATGGCTACACCTTC. This gives the protein CSAREYGYTF.

The chain joins TRBV7-9 to TRBJ2-3; D possibly corresponds to TRBD1 (5 bases). The germline V and J ends were trimmed by 5 bases and 6 bases, with 9 bases remaining between them. Per the germline V gene, CDR1 is SEHNR and CDR2 is FQNEAQ (reference sequence). This CDR3 region has 12 residues. CDR3 DNA: TGTGCCAGCAGCCCCGCAGGGGATACGCAGTATTTT. The encoded protein is CASSPAGDTQYF.

This chain uses TRBV27 with TRBJ1-2; D possibly corresponds to TRBD1 (6 bases). Trimming removed 3 bases from V and 6 bases from J, with 11 bases in between. Germline assignment: CDR1 MNHEY and CDR2 SMNVEV (reference sequence). This CDR3 has 13 amino acids. CDR3 sequence reads: CASSFGGGNGYTF. The CDR3 DNA reads TGTGCCAGCAGTTTCGGGGGCGGGAATGGCTACACCTTC.